The 28 T cell receptor beta chains reported below all come from one sample, sequenced in a study of vaccination and CD4 T cells after COVID-19. Treatment given: approximately 11-day PBMC culture with coronavirus spike peptide pools or control peptides (ViraFEST assay). Oncomine TCR Beta short-read sequencing was applied to DNA from cultured CD4+ T cells. TCRdb called the PCR reads again in MiXCR, with one record for every CDR3 protein. Counted here are fewer than 20,000 distinct CDR3 sequences, roughly half occurring once; the ten biggest clones make up 9.6%. For these TCRs, the target antigens are not known. The sample comprised CD4+ T cells from blood, cultured in vitro. The source of these receptors is a human donor who had recovered from COVID-19.

This clonotype has only a few counts. CDR3 sequence: CASSLAVGGKETQYF. The CDR3 DNA reads TGCGCCAGCAGCTTGGCCGTGGGCGGAAAAGAGACCCAGTACTTC. The rearrangement uses TRBV5-1 and TRBJ2-5; D not resolved. The CDR3 is made up of 15 amino acids. The germline gives CDR1 SGHRS, CDR2 YFSETQ. Trimming shortened V by 0 bases and J by 3 bases, and 12 bases separated the two germline ends.

This rearrangement joins TRBV2 to TRBJ1-4; TRBD1 is a possible D gene (6 bases). The CDR3 extends over 13 amino acids. V lost 7 bases and J 8 bases, leaving 14 bases between the germline ends. The V gene's germline CDR1 is SNHLY and CDR2 FYNNEI. CDR3 region: CASNGQGREKLFF. The CDR3 DNA reads as TGTGCCAGCAATGGCCAGGGGAGAGAAAAACTGTTTTTT.

This rearrangement joins TRBV12-3 or TRBV12-4 to TRBJ1-3, with 8 bases lining up with TRBD1. After removal of 7 bases from V and 4 bases from J, the junction contained 9 bases not matched to a gene. CDR3 size: 15 residues. The CDR3, as DNA: TGTGCCAGCATTGACAGGGGAAATCACGGAAACACCATATATTTT. Protein sequence: CASIDRGNHGNTIYF.

This chain joins TRBV28 and TRBJ1-1; D is possibly TRBD1 (5 bases). In germline, CDR1 is MDHEN, CDR2 SYDVKM. The CDR3 contains 12 residues. Trimming removed 5 bases from V and 5 bases from J, with 9 bases in between. The CDR3: CASSGRETEAFF. Here the CDR3 DNA reads TGTGCCAGCAGTGGCAGGGAAACTGAAGCTTTCTTT.

The J gene is TRBJ2-3, the V gene TRBV12-3 or TRBV12-4, with TRBD2 identical over 7 bases. This CDR3 has 14 amino acids. Trimming cost V 3 bases and J 2 bases; bases outside gene matches: 2. The CDR3, as DNA: TGTGCCAGCAGTTTGGCGGGGGTCACAGATACGCAGTATTTT. This sequence encodes CASSLAGVTDTQYF.

This chain joins TRBV10-3 and TRBJ1-2; 8 bases align to TRBD1. In germline, CDR1 is ENHRY, CDR2 SYGVKD. The CDR3 spans 14 residues. Trimming took 5 bases from V and 0 from J; bases not matched to a gene: 2. CDR3 sequence reads: CAISRQGTNYGYTF. The CDR3 DNA is TGTGCCATCAGTCGACAGGGGACTAACTATGGCTACACCTTC.

The rearrangement uses TRBV19 and TRBJ1-5; tentatively, D is TRBD1 (6 bases). This CDR3 comprises 15 residues. The V end lost 2 bases, the J end lost 0 bases, and 8 bases lay between the germline ends. Germline CDR1 reads LNHDA; CDR2 reads SQIVND (reference sequence). CDR3 loop: CASSIQGTSNQPQHF. The DNA of the CDR3 is TGTGCCAGTAGTATACAGGGGACTAGCAATCAGCCCCAGCATTTT.

This chain connects TRBV11-2 to TRBJ2-1; D gene uncertain. Germline V gene lookup returns CDR1 SGHAT and CDR2 FQNNGV. This CDR3 has 14 residues. Trimming stripped 1 base from V and 5 bases from J, with 9 bases between. The CDR3 protein is CASSLVSYNNEQFF. The CDR3 bases are TGTGCCAGCAGCTTAGTGTCTTACAACAATGAGCAGTTCTTC. Combining the CDR3 with reference TRBV11-2 and TRBJ2-1 gives the whole variable domain EAGVAQSPRYKIIEKRQSVAFWCNPISGHATLYWYQQILGQGPKLLIQFQNNGVVDDSQLPKDRFSAERLKGVDSTLKIQPAKLEDSAVYLCASSLVSYNNEQFFGPGTRLTVL.

The chain employs TRBV10-3 and TRBJ2-2; 9 bases match TRBD1. The J segment lost 5 bases and the V segment lost 5 bases, leaving 3 bases of the junction unmatched. CDR3 length equals 14 residues. Germline CDR1 is ENHRY and CDR2 is SYGVKD. CDR3 nucleotides: TGTGCCATCAGTCCGGGACAGGGAACCGGGGAGCTGTTTTTT. The encoded protein is CAISPGQGTGELFF.

Only a few counts were recorded for this clonotype. The chain has TRBV7-9 and TRBJ1-1; D perhaps matches TRBD1 (5 bases). Trimming shortened V by 6 bases and J by 2 bases, and 13 bases separated the two germline ends. This CDR3 is built from 14 residues. Germline-derived CDR1 and CDR2 are SEHNR and FQNEAQ (reference sequence). CDR3 sequence (DNA): TGTGCCAGCAGAACCGCAGGGAGAAACACTGAAGCTTTCTTT. It specifies CASRTAGRNTEAFF.

This clonotype was picked up a small number of times. The chain couples TRBV7-9 to TRBJ1-6; unclear D gene. V lost 1 base and J 14 bases, leaving 6 bases between the germline ends. CDR3 length: 11 residues. Germline lookup yields CDR1 SEHNR and CDR2 FQNEAQ (reference sequence). CDR3 bases: TGTGCCAGCAGCTTAGAGGACTCCCTCCACTTT. Amino acid sequence: CASSLEDSLHF.

The rearrangement links TRBV7-9 to TRBJ1-2; D is uncertain. In germline, CDR1 is SEHNR, CDR2 FQNEAQ (reference sequence). V lost 3 bases to trimming and J lost 7 bases, with 9 bases between them. This CDR3 spans 12 amino acids. The CDR3 is CASSFWGGGYTF. In nucleotides, the CDR3 is TGTGCCAGCAGCTTCTGGGGAGGTGGCTACACCTTC.

The chain's CDR3 is CASSRQGPGELFF. The CDR3 region has the DNA TGTGCCAGCAGCCGACAGGGCCCCGGGGAGCTGTTTTTT. The rearrangement links TRBV28 to TRBJ2-2; TRBD1 agrees at 7 bases. J was trimmed by 6 bases and V by 6 bases; bases with no gene match: 4. Germline loops: CDR1 MDHEN, CDR2 SYDVKM. CDR3 size: 13 residues. The variable domain in full, completed from reference TRBV28 and TRBJ2-2, reads DVKVTQSSRYLVKRTGEKVFLECVQDMDHENMFWYRQDPGLGLRLIYFSYDVKMKEKGDIPEGYSVSREKKERFSLILESASTNQTSMYLCASSRQGPGELFFGEGSRLTVL.

This rearrangement joins TRBV27 to TRBJ2-5; D perhaps matches TRBD2 (7 bases). Germline V gene lookup returns CDR1 MNHEY and CDR2 SMNVEV (reference sequence). The CDR3 covers 17 residues. Trimming removed 7 bases from V and 5 bases from J, with 26 bases in between. As DNA, the CDR3 is TGTGCCAGCACCAAAGCCCCGGTGGCGGGGGCAGGGGAGACCCAGTACTTC. Protein sequence: CASTKAPVAGAGETQYF.

This chain connects TRBV2 to TRBJ1-1, with 7 bases aligning to TRBD1. The CDR3 runs 15 residues. CDR1 SNHLY and CDR2 FYNNEI come from the germline V gene. The V gene end was trimmed by 4 bases and the J gene end by 1 base; junction bases not matched to a gene: 6. The DNA for the CDR3 is TGTGCCAGCAGTGGCACAGGGGTTGGGAACACTGAAGCTTTCTTT. Amino acids: CASSGTGVGNTEAFF.

This clonotype was found a few times. The chain recombines TRBV7-2 with TRBJ1-5, with a weak D call TRBD1 (5 bases). In germline, CDR1 is SGHTA, CDR2 FQGNSA. V shed 4 bases and J shed 6 bases, with 13 bases lying between them. The CDR3 is 14 residues long. CDR3 DNA sequence: TGTGCCAGCAGCTCCCAGTCAGGGACTCAGCCCCAGCATTTT. Translating gives CASSSQSGTQPQHF.

The CDR3 loop is CASRTSGTKNTGELFF. The DNA for the CDR3 is TGTGCCAGCAGGACCTCCGGGACTAAGAACACCGGGGAGCTGTTTTTT. This chain connects TRBV12-3 or TRBV12-4 to TRBJ2-2; 7 bases are a match to TRBD2. The CDR3 runs to 16 residues. Trimming took 6 bases from V and 1 from J; bases not matched to a gene: 8.

For the CDR3, the DNA is TGTGCCAGCCTAGGACAGTTGAACACTGAAGCTTTCTTT. Encoded protein: CASLGQLNTEAFF. J is TRBJ1-1 and V is TRBV12-3 or TRBV12-4; D might be TRBD1 (6 bases). This CDR3 region has 13 residues. V dropped 8 bases and J dropped 0 bases, with 10 bases sitting between them.

The V gene is TRBV6-1, the J gene TRBJ1-5; 9 positions match TRBD1. The CDR3 extends over 16 amino acids. The V gene's germline CDR1 is MNHNS and CDR2 SASEGT. V gave up 7 bases and J gave up 6 bases; unmatched junction bases: 13. The CDR3 region has the DNA TGTGCCAGCAAATTAAAACAGGGGGCGTCTAGTCAGCCCCAGCATTTT. Translated: CASKLKQGASSQPQHF.

This chain connects TRBV19 to TRBJ2-2; 8 nucleotides align to TRBD1. The CDR3 spans 16 residues. V was pared by 5 bases and J by 2 bases, with 7 bases of the junction left unmatched. Germline CDR1 and CDR2: LNHDA and SQIVND (reference sequence). Here the CDR3 DNA reads TGTGCCAGTAGTCCCTGGACAGGGTCAAACACCGGGGAGCTGTTTTTT. It translates to CASSPWTGSNTGELFF.

V is TRBV7-3 and J is TRBJ1-1, with 7 bases matching TRBD1. CDR3 length: 12 amino acids. J gave up 8 bases and V 4 bases, and 4 bases lay outside the gene matches. The germline V gene encodes CDR1 SGHTA and CDR2 FQGTGA. CDR3 bases: TGTGCCAGCAGCTCGAGACAGGGAGAAGCTTTCTTT. This gives the protein CASSSRQGEAFF.

The CDR3, as DNA: TGCAGTGCTAGAGATGGGGGCAGACTCCCGGAGACCCAGTACTTC. Amino acids: CSARDGGRLPETQYF. The chain couples TRBV20-1 to TRBJ2-5, with D perhaps TRBD1 (6 bases). CDR1 is DFQATT and CDR2 is SNEGSKA in the germline V gene (reference sequence). The CDR3 contains 15 residues. V lost 0 bases, J lost 5 bases, and 16 bases lay in between.

The chain carries TRBV11-3 and TRBJ2-5, with 7 bases aligning to TRBD1. The CDR3 spans 13 residues. Germline lookup yields CDR1 SGHNT and CDR2 YENEEA. After removal of 5 bases from V and 4 bases from J, the junction contained 4 bases not matched to a gene. The CDR3 here is CASSAWTGETQYF. CDR3 coding DNA: TGTGCCAGCAGCGCCTGGACAGGAGAGACCCAGTACTTC.

The chain joins TRBV7-8 to TRBJ2-7; D perhaps matches TRBD2 (5 bases). This CDR3 comprises 15 residues. Germline V gene lookup returns CDR1 SGHVS and CDR2 FQNEAQ. V shed 1 base and J shed 4 bases, with 14 bases lying between them. The CDR3 spells CASSLGLASLYEQYF. CDR3 DNA: TGTGCCAGCAGCTTAGGGCTAGCCAGCCTTTACGAGCAGTACTTC.

The count of this clonotype is one. In nucleotides, the CDR3 is TGTGCCAGTAGTGAGACAGGGGGCGCCACGAACACCGGGGAGCTGTTTTTT. It encodes CASSETGGATNTGELFF. This chain uses TRBV19 with TRBJ2-2, with 10 bases that match TRBD1. The V and J ends lost 5 bases and 0 bases, in that order; junction bases with no gene match: 6. The CDR3 has 17 residues. CDR1 and CDR2 (germline): LNHDA, SQIVND (reference sequence).

Only a few counts were recorded for this clonotype. The chain couples TRBV11-2 to TRBJ2-5; D could derive from TRBD1 or TRBD2 (5 bases each). Deletions cut 1 base from V and 4 bases from J, with 13 bases between. The CDR3 runs to 15 residues. The germline CDR1 and CDR2 sequences are SGHAT and FQNNGV. The CDR3 DNA reads TGTGCCAGCAGCTTAGGGTGGGGGTCGGGAGAGACCCAGTACTTC. Translation gives CASSLGWGSGETQYF.

V and J are TRBV9 and TRBJ2-3; D might be TRBD2 (6 bases). Germline V gives CDR1 SGDLS, CDR2 YYNGEE. The V gene lost 0 bases and the J gene lost 1 base, with 12 bases spanning the gap. The CDR3 has 16 amino acids. CDR3 nucleotide sequence: TGTGCCAGCAGCGTAGCGGCGGGATCGCGCACAGATACGCAGTATTTT. It encodes CASSVAAGSRTDTQYF.

This clonotype was picked up a small number of times. V and J are TRBV6-7 and TRBJ1-6, with 7 positions matching TRBD1. TRBV6-7 is an open reading frame, and its role is uncertain. With V trimmed by 8 bases and J by 8 bases, 15 bases remained unmatched. The CDR3 is made up of 16 amino acids. The CDR3 region is CASGWDSGLAYSPLHF. For the CDR3, the DNA is TGTGCCAGCGGTTGGGACAGCGGATTGGCGTATTCACCCCTCCACTTT.